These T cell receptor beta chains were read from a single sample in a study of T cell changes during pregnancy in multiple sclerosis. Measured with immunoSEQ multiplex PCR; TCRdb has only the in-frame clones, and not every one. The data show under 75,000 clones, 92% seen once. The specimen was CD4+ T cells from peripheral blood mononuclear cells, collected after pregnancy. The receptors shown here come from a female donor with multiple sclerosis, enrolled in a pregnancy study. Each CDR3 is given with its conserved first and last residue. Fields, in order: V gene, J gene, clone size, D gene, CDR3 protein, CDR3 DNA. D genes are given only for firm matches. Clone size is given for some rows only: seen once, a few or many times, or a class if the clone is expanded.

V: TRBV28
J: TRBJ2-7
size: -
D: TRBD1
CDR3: CASRPQGPYEQYF
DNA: TGTGCCAGCAGGCCACAGGGGCCCTACGAGCAGTACTTC

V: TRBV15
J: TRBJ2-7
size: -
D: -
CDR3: CATSMLGGPNYEQYF
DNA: TGTGCCACCAGCATGCTGGGGGGACCTAACTACGAGCAGTACTTC

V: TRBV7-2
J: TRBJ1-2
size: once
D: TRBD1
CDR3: CASSSNRGGYGYTF
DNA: TGTGCCAGCAGCTCCAACAGGGGCGGCTATGGCTACACCTTC

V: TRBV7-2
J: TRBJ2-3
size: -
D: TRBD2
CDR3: CASSPWTSGRMADTQYF
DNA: TGTGCCAGCAGCCCTTGGACTAGCGGGAGGATGGCGGATACGCAGTATTTT

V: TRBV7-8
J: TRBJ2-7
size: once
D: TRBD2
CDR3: CASSLGLAGRNEQYF
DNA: TGTGCCAGCAGCTTGGGACTAGCGGGACGGAACGAGCAGTACTTC

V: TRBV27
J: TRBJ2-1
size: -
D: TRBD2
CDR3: CASSFTRLAGDYEQFF
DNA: TGTGCCAGCAGTTTCACCCGACTAGCGGGAGACTATGAGCAGTTCTTC

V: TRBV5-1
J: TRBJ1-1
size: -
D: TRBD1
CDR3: CASSQAANRGQGAEAFF
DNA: TGCGCCAGCAGCCAAGCCGCCAACCGAGGACAGGGCGCTGAAGCTTTCTTT

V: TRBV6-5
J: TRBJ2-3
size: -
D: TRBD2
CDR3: CAREAGDDFTDTQYF
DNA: TGTGCCAGAGAAGCGGGAGACGATTTCACAGATACGCAGTATTTT

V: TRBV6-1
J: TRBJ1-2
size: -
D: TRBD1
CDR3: CASSEIIGQVHGYTF
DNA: TGTGCCAGCAGTGAAATAATAGGACAGGTCCATGGCTACACCTTC

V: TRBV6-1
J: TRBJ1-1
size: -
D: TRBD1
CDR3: CASSHGQGNTEAFF
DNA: TGTGCCAGCAGTCACGGACAGGGGAACACTGAAGCTTTCTTT

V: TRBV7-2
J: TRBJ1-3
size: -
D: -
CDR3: CASSLVKGLGNTIYF
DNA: TGTGCCAGCAGCTTAGTTAAGGGGCTGGGAAACACCATATATTTT

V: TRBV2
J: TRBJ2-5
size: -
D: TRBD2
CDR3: CASSPRLAGPETQYF
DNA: TGTGCCAGCAGTCCCCGACTAGCGGGTCCAGAGACCCAGTACTTC

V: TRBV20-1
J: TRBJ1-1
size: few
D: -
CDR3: CSASVSTEAFF
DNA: TGCAGTGCTAGCGTCAGCACTGAAGCTTTCTTT

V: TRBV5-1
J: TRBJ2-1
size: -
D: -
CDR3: CASSSALQGNEQFF
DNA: TGCGCCAGCAGCTCCGCCTTACAGGGCAATGAGCAGTTCTTC

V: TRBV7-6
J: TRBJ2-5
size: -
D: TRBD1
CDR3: CASSPGDRGQETQYF
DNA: TGTGCCAGCAGCCCCGGGGACAGGGGGCAAGAGACCCAGTACTTC